This TCR beta chain is drawn from a study of CD8 T cells in ankylosing spondylitis. Points on this clonotype: The target antigen is unknown.

Trimming cost V 4 bases and J 7 bases; bases outside gene matches: 11. Germline V gives CDR1 GTSNPN, CDR2 SVGIG (reference sequence). This CDR3 spans 15 amino acids. Study-level points and caveats: Matched ankylosing spondylitis synovial fluid reportedly showed significant enrichment of disease-linked clones. Apparently characteristic of ankylosing spondylitis blood was a TCR beta motif (about eight highly homologous variants).

Quantitative molecular-barcoded 5'-RACE generated the TCR beta libraries. A single record per CDR3 protein comes from TCRdb applying MiXCR to the 5' RACE reads. The sample lists 150,000 to 200,000 distinct CDR3 sequences, 25% to 35% seen once, with approximately 6% in the top ten. Sequencing was done on a sample of synovial fluid, either unsorted or a sorted T cell fraction (not recorded which). The chain carries TRBV30 and TRBJ2-1, with 9 bases fitting TRBD2. This receptor was obtained from a male donor with ankylosing spondylitis. As DNA, the CDR3 is TGTGCCTGGAACCCCGGCCTAGCGGGGAGGAATGAGCAGTTCTTC. It codes for CAWNPGLAGRNEQFF.